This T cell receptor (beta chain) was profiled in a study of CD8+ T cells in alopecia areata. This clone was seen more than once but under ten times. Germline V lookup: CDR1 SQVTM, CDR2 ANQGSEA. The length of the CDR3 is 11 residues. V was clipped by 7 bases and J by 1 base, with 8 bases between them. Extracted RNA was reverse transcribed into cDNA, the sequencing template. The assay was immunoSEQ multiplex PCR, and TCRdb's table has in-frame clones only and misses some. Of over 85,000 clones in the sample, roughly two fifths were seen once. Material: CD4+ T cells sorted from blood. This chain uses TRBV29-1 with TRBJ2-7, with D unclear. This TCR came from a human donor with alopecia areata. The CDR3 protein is CSAVGSYEQYF. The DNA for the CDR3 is TGCAGCGCCGTGGGATCCTACGAGCAGTACTTC.